This is a list of T cell receptor beta chains from one sample in a study of blood T cell repertoires in COVID-19. Here immunoSEQ multiplex PCR was the method, and the copy in TCRdb shows in-frame clones only, minus some. The sample includes about 250,000 clones, 70% to 80% of them seen just once. Sequencing used peripheral blood. These receptors originate from a woman at least 80 years old with acute or convalescent COVID-19. CDR3s include the opening cysteine and the closing phenylalanine or tryptophan. The D gene is left open where the match is weak. Rows may omit the clone size; those that give it use once, few, many or a size class.

cdr3_aa: CASGTGAGGTGELFF; cdr3_nt: TGTGCCAGCGGAACGGGGGCAGGGGGCACCGGGGAGCTGTTTTTT; j_call: TRBJ2-2; d_call: .; v_call: TRBV6-5; clone_size: .
cdr3_aa: CASSWGTGLNTEAFF; cdr3_nt: TGCGCCAGCAGCTGGGGGACAGGATTGAACACTGAAGCTTTCTTT; j_call: TRBJ1-1; d_call: TRBD1; v_call: TRBV5-1; clone_size: .
cdr3_aa: CASSLETSLDEQFF; cdr3_nt: TGTGCCAGCAGCTTGGAGACTAGCTTAGATGAGCAGTTCTTC; j_call: TRBJ2-1; d_call: TRBD2; v_call: TRBV5-4; clone_size: .
cdr3_aa: CASSLFGTAQETQYF; cdr3_nt: TGTGCCAGCAGCTTGTTTGGGACAGCCCAAGAGACCCAGTACTTC; j_call: TRBJ2-5; d_call: TRBD1; v_call: TRBV9; clone_size: .
cdr3_aa: CASSPGQGSSQHF; cdr3_nt: TGTGCCAGCTCACCAGGACAGGGTAGTTCCCAGCATTTT; j_call: TRBJ1-5; d_call: TRBD1; v_call: TRBV18; clone_size: .
cdr3_aa: CAWSVPGQRNEKLFF; cdr3_nt: TGTGCCTGGAGTGTACCCGGACAGAGAAACGAAAAACTGTTTTTT; j_call: TRBJ1-4; d_call: .; v_call: TRBV30; clone_size: .
cdr3_aa: CASSLGQAIGGYTF; cdr3_nt: TGTGCCAGCAGCTTGGGACAGGCAATCGGTGGCTACACCTTC; j_call: TRBJ1-2; d_call: TRBD1; v_call: TRBV7-9; clone_size: .
cdr3_aa: CASSWGTGRGTEAFF; cdr3_nt: TGTGCCAGCAGTTGGGGGACAGGAAGGGGCACTGAAGCTTTCTTT; j_call: TRBJ1-1; d_call: TRBD1; v_call: TRBV6-1; clone_size: once
cdr3_aa: CATHPPGRSGGYTF; cdr3_nt: TGTGCCACCCACCCCCCAGGGAGGTCTGGGGGCTACACCTTC; j_call: TRBJ1-2; d_call: .; v_call: TRBV19; clone_size: .
cdr3_aa: CASSTQWDSNQPQHF; cdr3_nt: TGTGCCAGTAGTACCCAATGGGACAGTAATCAGCCCCAGCATTTT; j_call: TRBJ1-5; d_call: TRBD1; v_call: TRBV19; clone_size: .
cdr3_aa: CASSVSQGLNYGYTF; cdr3_nt: TGTGCCAGCAGCGTCTCACAGGGGCTCAACTATGGCTACACCTTC; j_call: TRBJ1-2; d_call: TRBD1; v_call: TRBV9; clone_size: .
cdr3_aa: CSGGDSPLKGYTF; cdr3_nt: TGCAGCGGGGGAGACAGCCCCCTTAAGGGCTACACCTTC; j_call: TRBJ1-2; d_call: .; v_call: TRBV29-1; clone_size: .
cdr3_aa: CSVPASDRGMNTEAFF; cdr3_nt: TGCAGCGTTCCCGCGTCGGACAGGGGCATGAACACTGAAGCTTTCTTT; j_call: TRBJ1-1; d_call: TRBD1; v_call: TRBV29-1; clone_size: .
cdr3_aa: CASSERAGGETQYF; cdr3_nt: TGTGCCAGCAGTGAAAGAGCGGGGGGGGAGACCCAGTACTTC; j_call: TRBJ2-5; d_call: TRBD2; v_call: TRBV6-1; clone_size: .
cdr3_aa: CAGGDRRETQYF; cdr3_nt: TGTGCCGGCGGGGACAGAAGGGAGACCCAGTACTTC; j_call: TRBJ2-5; d_call: .; v_call: TRBV5-4; clone_size: .
cdr3_aa: CASSQGGGQSYNEQFF; cdr3_nt: TGTGCCAGCAGCCAAGGCGGGGGGCAATCCTACAATGAGCAGTTCTTC; j_call: TRBJ2-1; d_call: TRBD2; v_call: TRBV3-1/TRBV3-2; clone_size: .
cdr3_aa: CASSTPTGYNSPLHF; cdr3_nt: TGTGCCAGCAGTACACCGACAGGCTATAATTCACCCCTCCACTTT; j_call: TRBJ1-6; d_call: .; v_call: TRBV6-5; clone_size: .
cdr3_aa: CASSLVAGAWYEQYF; cdr3_nt: TGTGCCAGCAGCTTAGTTGCGGGGGCTTGGTACGAGCAGTACTTC; j_call: TRBJ2-7; d_call: .; v_call: TRBV7-8; clone_size: .
cdr3_aa: CASRLAGNTDTQYF; cdr3_nt: TGTGCCAGCAGACTAGCGGGCAATACAGATACGCAGTATTTT; j_call: TRBJ2-3; d_call: TRBD2; v_call: TRBV6-5; clone_size: .
cdr3_aa: CASSEAPGTGALNEKLFF; cdr3_nt: TGTGCCAGCAGTGAAGCACCCGGGACAGGGGCATTAAATGAAAAACTGTTTTTT; j_call: TRBJ1-4; d_call: TRBD1; v_call: TRBV6-1; clone_size: .
cdr3_aa: CASSIDTATRGLNYGYTF; cdr3_nt: TGTGCCAGTAGTATAGATACCGCGACCAGGGGCCTTAACTATGGCTACACCTTC; j_call: TRBJ1-2; d_call: .; v_call: TRBV19; clone_size: few
cdr3_aa: CASSLNRAYNSPLHF; cdr3_nt: TGCGCCAGCAGCTTGAACAGGGCCTATAATTCACCCCTCCACTTT; j_call: TRBJ1-6; d_call: .; v_call: TRBV5-1; clone_size: .
cdr3_aa: CASSKPGFSLHF; cdr3_nt: TGTGCCAGCAGCAAACCGGGTTTTTCCCTCCACTTT; j_call: TRBJ1-6; d_call: .; v_call: TRBV28; clone_size: few
cdr3_aa: CASSQEQADTEAFF; cdr3_nt: TGTGCCAGCAGCCAAGAACAGGCTGACACTGAAGCTTTCTTT; j_call: TRBJ1-1; d_call: .; v_call: TRBV3-1/TRBV3-2; clone_size: .
cdr3_aa: CASSQVLRETQYF; cdr3_nt: TGTGCCAGCAGTCAGGTTTTGAGGGAGACCCAGTACTTC; j_call: TRBJ2-5; d_call: .; v_call: TRBV6-6; clone_size: once
cdr3_aa: CASSPPTGLVGSYEQYF; cdr3_nt: TGCGCCAGCAGTCCCCCGACAGGGCTAGTCGGCTCCTACGAGCAGTACTTC; j_call: TRBJ2-7; d_call: TRBD1; v_call: TRBV4-1; clone_size: .
cdr3_aa: CASSWGGRDTQYF; cdr3_nt: TGTGCCAGCAGTTGGGGCGGGAGAGATACGCAGTATTTT; j_call: TRBJ2-3; d_call: TRBD2; v_call: TRBV6-5; clone_size: .
cdr3_aa: CASRGTGGRWQPQHF; cdr3_nt: TGTGCCAGCAGGGGGACAGGGGGAAGGTGGCAGCCCCAGCATTTT; j_call: TRBJ1-5; d_call: TRBD1; v_call: TRBV2; clone_size: few
cdr3_aa: CASSAYTDTQYF; cdr3_nt: TGTGCCAGCAGCGCCTACACAGATACGCAGTATTTT; j_call: TRBJ2-3; d_call: .; v_call: TRBV9; clone_size: .
cdr3_aa: CASSYSEGAHNSPLHF; cdr3_nt: TGTGCCAGCAGTTACTCGGAGGGGGCACATAATTCACCCCTCCACTTT; j_call: TRBJ1-6; d_call: TRBD1; v_call: TRBV6-5; clone_size: .
cdr3_aa: CASSYAPDRQNDEQYF; cdr3_nt: TGTGCCAGCAGTTACGCCCCGGACAGGCAAAACGACGAGCAGTACTTC; j_call: TRBJ2-7; d_call: TRBD1; v_call: TRBV6-2/TRBV6-3; clone_size: .
cdr3_aa: CASSLAGGAYNEQFF; cdr3_nt: TGTGCCAGCAGCCTAGCGGGGGGGGCGTACAATGAGCAGTTCTTC; j_call: TRBJ2-1; d_call: TRBD2; v_call: TRBV2; clone_size: .
cdr3_aa: CASSPGVSTEAFF; cdr3_nt: TGTGCCAGCTCCCCCGGGGTTAGCACTGAAGCTTTCTTT; j_call: TRBJ1-1; d_call: .; v_call: TRBV7-9; clone_size: .
cdr3_aa: CASSARLAVTNEQFF; cdr3_nt: TGTGCCAGCAGCGCGAGACTAGCGGTGACCAATGAGCAGTTCTTC; j_call: TRBJ2-1; d_call: TRBD2; v_call: TRBV2; clone_size: .
cdr3_aa: CASGSGYTYEQYF; cdr3_nt: TGTGCCAGCGGTAGCGGGTACACCTACGAGCAGTACTTC; j_call: TRBJ2-7; d_call: TRBD2; v_call: TRBV6-5; clone_size: few
cdr3_aa: CASRRQGFYEQYF; cdr3_nt: TGTGCCAGCAGAAGACAGGGGTTTTACGAGCAGTACTTC; j_call: TRBJ2-7; d_call: TRBD1; v_call: TRBV6-5; clone_size: .
cdr3_aa: CASSLSAGGTYEQYF; cdr3_nt: TGTGCCAGCAGCTTATCAGCGGGGGGTACCTACGAGCAGTACTTC; j_call: TRBJ2-7; d_call: TRBD2; v_call: TRBV11-3; clone_size: .
cdr3_aa: CASSLETSNQPQHF; cdr3_nt: TGTGCCAGCAGCTTAGAGACATCGAATCAGCCCCAGCATTTT; j_call: TRBJ1-5; d_call: .; v_call: TRBV7-9; clone_size: .
cdr3_aa: CASSQRTGRLNTEAFF; cdr3_nt: TGCGCCAGCAGCCAAAGGACAGGGAGACTGAACACTGAAGCTTTCTTT; j_call: TRBJ1-1; d_call: TRBD1; v_call: TRBV4-1; clone_size: few
cdr3_aa: CASSLTQGAVETQYF; cdr3_nt: TGTGCCAGCAGTCTTACCCAGGGGGCCGTGGAGACCCAGTACTTC; j_call: TRBJ2-5; d_call: TRBD1; v_call: TRBV27; clone_size: .
cdr3_aa: CASSRWLSGGENTIYF; cdr3_nt: TGCGCCAGCAGCCGGTGGCTTAGCGGAGGTGAAAACACCATATATTTT; j_call: TRBJ1-3; d_call: .; v_call: TRBV5-1; clone_size: once
cdr3_aa: CASSDGGRGRGTEAFF; cdr3_nt: TGTGCCAGTAGTGACGGGGGAAGAGGGAGAGGCACTGAAGCTTTCTTT; j_call: TRBJ1-1; d_call: .; v_call: TRBV19; clone_size: .
cdr3_aa: CASSLGMREFQYF; cdr3_nt: TGTGCCAGCAGCTTAGGGATGCGGGAGTTTCAGTACTTC; j_call: TRBJ2-4; d_call: TRBD2; v_call: TRBV7-2; clone_size: .
cdr3_aa: CASSLGLAGDTQYF; cdr3_nt: TGTGCCAGCAGCCTGGGACTAGCGGGAGATACGCAGTATTTT; j_call: TRBJ2-3; d_call: TRBD2; v_call: TRBV5-4; clone_size: .
cdr3_aa: CASSGWTGYGYTF; cdr3_nt: TGTGCCAGCAGCGGATGGACAGGGTATGGCTACACCTTC; j_call: TRBJ1-2; d_call: TRBD1; v_call: TRBV7-2; clone_size: once
cdr3_aa: CASKIDKVVTEAFF; cdr3_nt: TGTGCCAGCAAGATTGACAAAGTGGTCACTGAAGCTTTCTTT; j_call: TRBJ1-1; d_call: .; v_call: TRBV28; clone_size: .
cdr3_aa: CASTGRVNQPQHF; cdr3_nt: TGTGCCAGCACCGGGAGAGTCAATCAGCCCCAGCATTTT; j_call: TRBJ1-5; d_call: .; v_call: TRBV21-1; clone_size: few
cdr3_aa: CASSDRQGAGETQYF; cdr3_nt: TGTGCCAGCAGCGACAGACAGGGGGCGGGCGAGACCCAGTACTTC; j_call: TRBJ2-5; d_call: TRBD1; v_call: TRBV7-2; clone_size: few
cdr3_aa: CASSVVGEQFF; cdr3_nt: TGTGCCAGCAGCGTAGTCGGTGAGCAGTTCTTC; j_call: TRBJ2-1; d_call: .; v_call: TRBV9; clone_size: .
cdr3_aa: CASSEAPGNQPQHF; cdr3_nt: TGTGCCAGCAGTGAAGCGCCGGGGAATCAGCCCCAGCATTTT; j_call: TRBJ1-5; d_call: .; v_call: TRBV2; clone_size: many
cdr3_aa: CASSLGGGGPISNQPQHF; cdr3_nt: TGTGCCAGCAGCTTGGGCGGGGGAGGGCCAATAAGCAATCAGCCCCAGCATTTT; j_call: TRBJ1-5; d_call: .; v_call: TRBV5-4; clone_size: once